The TCR beta chain under discussion was sequenced for a study of shared clonotypes between healthy human individuals. This CDR3 comprises 15 residues. V was clipped by 0 bases and J by 7 bases; unmatched bases: 4. CDR1 is SGDLS, CDR2 YYNGEE, per germline. Repertoires were generated with immunoSEQ multiplex PCR, while TCRdb's copy carries only in-frame clones and drops some. The sample lists millions of clones; approximately 94% were seen once. V gene TRBV9 combines with J gene TRBJ2-2; 9 bases line up with TRBD2. This sequence was found in a young man in good health. Sample: naive CD4+ T cells sorted from blood. The subset here: CD45RA+ positively selected. CDR3 residues: CASSVGTSAFGELFF. As DNA, the CDR3 is TGTGCCAGCAGCGTAGGGACTAGCGCTTTCGGGGAGCTGTTTTTT.